This TCR beta chain appears in the sequencing data of a study of cytomegalovirus exposure and HLA in healthy donors. About the study: Roughly 85 million unique TCRs from HLA-typed donors made up an early data release. Regarding the study as a whole: A prior analysis recorded that most TCR beta V segments were productive about 90% or about 30% of the time. Confirmation was obtained in vitro that three CMV-associated chains are specific for CMV antigens. Fewer N-insertions (relative to the approximately 670-donor mean) were reportedly seen in an Asian-associated ancestry cluster in a later analysis.

A multiplex PCR was run with 60 Vbeta primers and 13 Jbeta primers. Data came from immunoSEQ multiplex PCR; TCRdb stores just in-frame clones and leaves some out. The table includes around 61,000 clones, about 79% detected once. The V gene lost 1 base and the J gene lost 4 bases, with 11 bases spanning the gap. CDR3 size: 15 residues. Germline V gives CDR1 SGHTA, CDR2 FQGNSA. Note on this clone: The antigen is not known.

The chain employs TRBV7-2 and TRBJ1-5; tentatively, D is TRBD1 (5 bases). The specimen was PBMCs. The source is a man aged 35 to 55 in good health and CMV-seronegative. The CDR3 spells CASSLDGGGNQPQHF. CDR3 coding DNA: TGTGCCAGCAGCTTAGATGGGGGGGGGAATCAGCCCCAGCATTTT.